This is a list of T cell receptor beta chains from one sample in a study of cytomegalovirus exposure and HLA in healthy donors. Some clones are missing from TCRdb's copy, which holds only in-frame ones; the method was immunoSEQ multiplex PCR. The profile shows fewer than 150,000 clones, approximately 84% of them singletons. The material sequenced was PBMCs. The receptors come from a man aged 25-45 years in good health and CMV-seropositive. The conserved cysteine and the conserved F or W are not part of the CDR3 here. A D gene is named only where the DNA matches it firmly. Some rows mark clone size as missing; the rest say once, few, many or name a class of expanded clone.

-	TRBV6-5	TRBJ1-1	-	ASISLRGSTEAF
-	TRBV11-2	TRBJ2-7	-	ASSLVDTYEQY
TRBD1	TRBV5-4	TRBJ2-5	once	ASSPGQGETQY
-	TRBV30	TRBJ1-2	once	AWRTWGGSANYGYT
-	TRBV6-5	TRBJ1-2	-	ASSYSADYGYT
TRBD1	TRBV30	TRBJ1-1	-	AWQGGMNTEAF
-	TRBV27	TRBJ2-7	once	ASSLGGGAPYEQY
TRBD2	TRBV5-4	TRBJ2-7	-	ASSLGGLAGAYEQY
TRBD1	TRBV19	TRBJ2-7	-	ASQGTGGHEQY
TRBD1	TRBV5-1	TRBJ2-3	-	ASSTSSGTGLKDTQY
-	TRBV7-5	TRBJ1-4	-	VRSHRQKGDGTNEKLF
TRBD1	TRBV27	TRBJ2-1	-	ASRGTGGFNEQF
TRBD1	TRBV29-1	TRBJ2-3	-	SVEARDRAVFYQY
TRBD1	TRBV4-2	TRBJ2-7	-	ASSQASTGAYEQY
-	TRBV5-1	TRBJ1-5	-	ASSLESGGRQPQH
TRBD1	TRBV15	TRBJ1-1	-	ATSRDRVAGQVNTEAF
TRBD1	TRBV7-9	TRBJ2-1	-	ASSGFGTADSSSYNEQF
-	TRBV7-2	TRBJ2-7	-	ASSLGWLSYEQY
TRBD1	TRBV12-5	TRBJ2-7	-	ASGNRGYVEQY
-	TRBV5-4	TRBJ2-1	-	ASSFGGKVYNEQF
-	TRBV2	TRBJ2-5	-	ASSDPQETQY
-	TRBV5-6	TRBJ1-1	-	ASSFRGGYTEAF
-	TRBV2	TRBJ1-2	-	ASSLQVNYGYT
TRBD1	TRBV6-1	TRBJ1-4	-	ASSPGTGFEKLF
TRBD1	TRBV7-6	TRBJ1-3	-	ASSLGTVSSGNTIY
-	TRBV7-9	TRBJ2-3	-	ASSLGTRTDTQY
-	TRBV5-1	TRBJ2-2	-	ASSLEGRATGELF
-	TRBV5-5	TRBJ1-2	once	ASSWGQGKKGFYGYT
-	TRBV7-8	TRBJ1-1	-	ASSQSRSTEAF